Listed here is a single TCR beta chain. Its antigen remains unknown. Other nucleotide sequences from this sample produce the same CDR3. Here immunoSEQ multiplex PCR was the method, and the copy in TCRdb shows in-frame clones only, minus some. The sample lists about 350,000 clones, less than 90% occurring once. The data originate from a study of Ad26.COV2.S vaccination and SARS-CoV-2 variants. Study outcomes and limitations: Substantial breadth was reportedly displayed by spike-specific CD8+ and CD4+ T cell responses after vaccination.

The treatment here: approximately 18 received Ad26.COV2.S at low or high dose, single or two shots; several received placebo; per-sample allocation not given. Sampling took place 63 days after the first vaccine or placebo injection. The CDR3 runs 14 residues. Looked up from germline, CDR1 is MGHRA and CDR2 is YSYEKL. Trimming removed 0 bases from V and 7 bases from J, with 7 bases in between. The chain joins TRBV4-1 to TRBJ1-6, with unresolved D. Sequencing used peripheral blood, obtained in a trial of Ad26.COV2.S vaccine versus placebo. The source of this sequence is a person between 18 and 60 years old who received the Ad26.COV2.S COVID-19 vaccine or a placebo. For the CDR3, the DNA is TGCGCCAGCAGCCAAGAAAGCGGGAATTCACCCCTCCACTTT. Amino acids: CASSQESGNSPLHF.